What follows is one T cell receptor (beta chain) and its context. Its specificity is unknown. The data stem from a study of cytomegalovirus exposure and HLA in healthy donors. PCR involved 60 Vbeta and 13 Jbeta primers. Profiling relied on immunoSEQ multiplex PCR, and the TCRdb table lists in-frame clones only, not all of them. The table has approximately 79,000 clones, 78% seen once. Study findings and constraints: The study found most TCR sequences rare, yet found some public TCRs in many donors. Certain indistinguishable V segments, among them TRBV6-2 and TRBV6-3, were excluded.

The CDR3 has 14 amino acids. The germline V and J ends were trimmed by 8 bases and 1 base, with 15 bases remaining between them. Germline assignment: CDR1 MDHEN and CDR2 SYDVKM. Donors likely had unrecorded immune exposures despite being nominally healthy when sampled. The sequenced material came from PBMCs. The genes are TRBV28 and TRBJ2-7; perhaps TRBD2 as D (5 bases). The sequence came from a male donor in good health and CMV-seropositive. DNA for the CDR3: TGTGCCAGCCTTGACCCGGGAAGGTCCTACGAGCAGTACTTC. This encodes CASLDPGRSYEQYF.